A few counts support the clone carrying this TCR beta chain. The target antigen is unknown. Treatment reported: roughly ten-day PBMC culture with coronavirus spike peptide pools or control peptides (ViraFEST assay). The data were taken from a study of vaccination and CD4 T cells after COVID-19. Turning to the study itself: Collection of post-vaccine samples followed dose two by a median about 72 days, spanning a range of 14 to 241.

Trimming took 10 bases from V and 8 from J, leaving 22 bases between them. Germline V lookup: CDR1 SGHNT, CDR2 YYREEE (reference sequence). The CDR3 is made up of 14 amino acids. Sequencing of cultured CD4+ T cell DNA used the Oncomine TCR Beta short-read assay. TCRdb reanalysed the PCR reads using MiXCR and keeps one entry per CDR3 protein. Of over 9,000 distinct CDR3 sequences listed, 22% are singletons. The chain joins TRBV5-4 to TRBJ2-1; D perhaps matches TRBD2 (6 bases). The sequence derives from a human donor who had recovered from COVID-19. The sample was CD4+ T cells from blood, cultured in vitro, taken after SARS-CoV-2 vaccination. The CDR3 is CALTEGPHGYEQFF. The CDR3 region has the DNA TGTGCCCTCACGGAGGGGCCCCACGGGTATGAGCAGTTCTTC.